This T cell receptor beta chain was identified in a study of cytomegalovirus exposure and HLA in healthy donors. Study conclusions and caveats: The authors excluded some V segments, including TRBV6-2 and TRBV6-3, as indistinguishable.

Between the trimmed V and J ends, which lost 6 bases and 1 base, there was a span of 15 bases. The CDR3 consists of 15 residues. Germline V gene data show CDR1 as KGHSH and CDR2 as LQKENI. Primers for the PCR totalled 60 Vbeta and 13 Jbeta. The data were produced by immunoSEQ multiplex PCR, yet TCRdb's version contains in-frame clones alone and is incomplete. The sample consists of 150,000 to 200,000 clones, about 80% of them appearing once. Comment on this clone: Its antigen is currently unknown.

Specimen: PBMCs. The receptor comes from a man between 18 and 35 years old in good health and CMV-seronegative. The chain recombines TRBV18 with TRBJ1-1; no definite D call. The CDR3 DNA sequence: TGTGCCAGCTCCCTAACCACCCCGAGGAACACTGAAGCTTTCTTT. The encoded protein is CASSLTTPRNTEAFF.